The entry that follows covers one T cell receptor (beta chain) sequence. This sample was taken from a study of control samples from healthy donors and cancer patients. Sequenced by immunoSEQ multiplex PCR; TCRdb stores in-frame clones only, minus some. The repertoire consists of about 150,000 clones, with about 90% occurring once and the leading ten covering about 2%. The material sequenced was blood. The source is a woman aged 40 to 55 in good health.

The CDR3 nucleotides are TGCAGCGTTGTTGGAGGATCCGAAGCTTTCTTT. The encoded protein is CSVVGGSEAFF. V and J are TRBV29-1 and TRBJ1-1; no clear D gene. Germline V gives CDR1 SQVTM, CDR2 ANQGSEA. The V gene lost 4 bases and the J gene lost 8 bases, with 11 bases spanning the gap. This CDR3 spans 11 amino acids.